This entry lists 24 T cell receptor beta chains sequenced from one sample in a study of Tregs in tolerant kidney transplant recipients. Repertoires were generated with immunoSEQ multiplex PCR, while TCRdb's copy carries only in-frame clones and drops some. The sample has about 15,000 clones. The nonmyeloablative bone marrow transplants came from related graft donors, with transient mixed chimerism. The sequenced sample was CD4+ T cells from blood (PBMCs), obtained 12 months after the transplant. The receptor source for this set is a human patient who received a combined kidney and bone marrow transplant. The graft donor may be the source of some T cells.

With respect to this clone: The read falls 3 residues short of the CDR3 end, and the missing part is taken from the germline J gene. The V and J genes are TRBV4-1 and TRBJ2-2; 7 bases align to TRBD1. Germline V lookup: CDR1 MGHRA, CDR2 YSYEKL. The CDR3 is 15 residues long. The J segment lost 2 bases and the V segment lost 7 bases, leaving 7 bases of the junction unmatched. The CDR3 loop reads CASNRGGTNTGELFF. The part of the CDR3 DNA that was read is TGCGCCAGCAACCGAGGGGGCACAAACACCGGGGAG.

Concerning this clone itself: The CDR3 end is not reached by the read, which stops 3 residues before it; the germline J gene fills it in. The chain employs TRBV5-1 and TRBJ2-1; TRBD2 aligns across 12 bases. The V gene end was trimmed by 4 bases and the J gene end by 8 bases; junction bases not matched to a gene: 10. This CDR3 spans 16 amino acids. Germline-derived CDR1 and CDR2 are SGHRS and YFSETQ. The CDR3 DNA, read in part, is TGCGCCAGCAGCATTCGACTAGCGGGAGTAGGCGATGAG. This codes for CASSIRLAGVGDE. The whole CDR3 protein is CASSIRLAGVGDEQFF.

About this clone itself: Coverage ceases 3 residues before the CDR3 finishes, and the germline J gene fills in the end. This rearrangement joins TRBV7-9 to TRBJ1-6; TRBD1 matches 8 bases. V was clipped by 8 bases and J by 9 bases; unmatched bases: 6. CDR1 SEHNR and CDR2 FQNEAQ come from the germline V gene (reference sequence). This CDR3 has 13 residues. The chain's CDR3 is CASGTGLSSPLHF. Incomplete CDR3 DNA: TGTGCCAGCGGGACAGGTTTAAGTTCACCC.

Worth noting for this clone: The CDR3 extends 3 residues past the end of the read, so its final part is completed from the germline J gene. The V gene is TRBV18, the J gene TRBJ2-1, with 8 positions matching TRBD2. The V gene's germline CDR1 is KGHSH and CDR2 LQKENI. The length of the CDR3 is 14 residues. The trim removed 1 base at V and 9 bases at J, leaving 5 bases unmatched. CDR3 bases read: TGTGCCAGCTCACCACAGCGGGAGACGGGTGAG. Translation: CASSPQRETGE. The complete CDR3 reads CASSPQRETGEQFF. Full variable domain (rest looked up from reference TRBV18 and TRBJ2-1): NAGVMQNPRHLVRRRGQEARLRCSPMKGHSHVYWYRQLPEEGLKFMVYLQKENIIDESGMPKERFSAEFPKEGPSILRIQQVVRGDSAAYFCASSPQRETGEQFFGPGTRLTVL.

A note on this clone: Coverage ceases 3 residues before the CDR3 finishes, and the germline J gene fills in the end. The chain couples TRBV5-1 to TRBJ2-5, with TRBD2 as a possible D gene (5 bases). Trimming stripped 0 bases from V and 5 bases from J, with 14 bases between. The CDR3 consists of 15 residues. Germline V gene sequence: CDR1 SGHRS, CDR2 YFSETQ. The CDR3 bases that were read are TGCGCCAGCAGCTTGGCAAGGACTCCCAGGGAGACC. This translates into CASSLARTPRET. In full, the CDR3 is CASSLARTPRETQYF.

As for this clone: The CDR3 goes on 3 residues after the read ends, and that part is filled in from the germline J gene. This chain joins TRBV20-1 and TRBJ1-1; 10 bases line up with TRBD1. The V and J ends lost 0 bases and 5 bases, in that order; junction bases with no gene match: 9. This CDR3 spans 16 amino acids. Germline V gives CDR1 DFQATT, CDR2 SNEGSKA (reference sequence). The CDR3 reads CSARDRQGAGGTEAFF. The CDR3 DNA, read in part, is TGCAGTGCTAGAGATCGACAGGGGGCTGGGGGTACTGAA.

As concerns this clone: The read terminates 3 residues before the CDR3 end, so the remaining end is supplied by the germline J gene. The V and J genes are TRBV11-1 and TRBJ2-7; D perhaps matches TRBD1 (5 bases). This CDR3 has 14 amino acids. V lost 1 base and J 6 bases, leaving 13 bases between the germline ends. Looked up from germline, CDR1 is SGHAT and CDR2 is FQDESV (reference sequence). CDR3 loop: CASSLGAGKGEQYF. The part of the CDR3 DNA that was read is TGTGCCAGCAGCTTAGGGGCAGGGAAGGGCGAG.

Regarding this clone: Coverage ceases 3 residues before the CDR3 finishes, and the germline J gene fills in the end. The gene calls are TRBV7-9 and TRBJ2-3; TRBD1 agrees at 8 bases. The CDR3 runs to 12 residues. Germline lookup yields CDR1 SEHNR and CDR2 FQNEAQ (reference sequence). With V trimmed by 10 bases and J by 4 bases, 4 bases remained unmatched. CDR3 residues: CATQGGADTQYF. The covered CDR3 bases are TGTGCCACACAGGGGGGAGCAGATACG.

Judged by frequency, this clone is medium-sized. The read halts 3 residues ahead of the CDR3 end, with the missing end drawn from the germline J gene. J is TRBJ2-6 and V is TRBV18, with 7 bases matching TRBD2. V lost 1 base and J lost 5; bases outside the gene matches: 5. CDR1 and CDR2 (germline): KGHSH, LQKENI. The CDR3 spans 16 residues. The CDR3 reads CASSPQGRGWANVLTF. CDR3 DNA (partial): TGTGCCAGCTCACCACAAGGGAGGGGCTGGGCCAACGTC.

On this clone itself: From the germline J gene comes the end of the CDR3, since the read stops 3 residues before it. V gene TRBV5-1 combines with J gene TRBJ2-4; D possibly matches TRBD1 or TRBD2 (6 bases each). CDR3 length: 13 amino acids. Germline V CDR1 and CDR2: SGHRS, YFSETQ. V lost 3 bases, J lost 6 bases, and 10 bases lay in between. The chain's CDR3 is CASSSGEANIQYF. The part of the CDR3 DNA that was read is TGCGCCAGCAGCTCAGGGGAGGCAAACATT. Combining the CDR3 with reference TRBV5-1 and TRBJ2-4 gives the whole variable domain KAGVTQTPRYLIKTRGQQVTLSCSPISGHRSVSWYQQTPGQGLQFLFEYFSETQRNKGNFPGRFSGRQFSNSRSEMNVSTLELGDSALYLCASSSGEANIQYFGAGTRLSVL.

To note about this clone: The CDR3 end is not reached by the read, which stops 3 residues before it; the germline J gene fills it in. V is TRBV12-3 or TRBV12-4 and J is TRBJ2-6; the match to TRBD2 covers 8 bases. This CDR3 is 17 amino acids long. J gave up 3 bases and V 3 bases, and 7 bases lay outside the gene matches. The sequenced part of the CDR3 DNA is TGTGCCAGCAGTTTGGGGAGCGGGAGCCGTGGGGCCAACGTC. Protein: CASSLGSGSRGANV. The full CDR3 reads CASSLGSGSRGANVLTF.

On this clone itself: The CDR3 end falls 3 residues outside the read, so it is completed with the germline J gene. The chain employs TRBV11-3 and TRBJ2-1, with 7 bases that match TRBD2. This CDR3 has 13 residues. CDR1 SGHNT and CDR2 YENEEA come from the germline V gene. Unmatched junction bases numbered 7, after V lost 5 bases and J lost 9 bases. The chain's CDR3 is CASSPRTSSEQFF. Incomplete CDR3 DNA: TGTGCCAGCAGCCCACGGACTAGTAGTGAG.

The CDR3 sequence is CSARTGADTQYF. Incomplete CDR3 DNA: TGCAGTGCTCGGACGGGGGCAGATACG. The rearrangement joins TRBV20-1 to TRBJ2-3; tentative D call: TRBD2 (6 bases). The read is 3 residues too short to cover the CDR3 end, so that end is filled in from the germline J gene. The V end lost 5 bases, the J end lost 4 bases, and 10 bases lay between the germline ends. The CDR3 is made up of 12 amino acids. Germline V gives CDR1 DFQATT, CDR2 SNEGSKA (reference sequence).

On this clone: Read sequence stops 3 residues before the CDR3 end, and the germline J gene provides the missing end. The chain combines TRBV3-1 (or the pseudogene TRBV3-2) with TRBJ2-1; D might be TRBD2 (6 bases). The CDR3 extends over 16 amino acids. Per the germline V gene, CDR1 is LGHDT and CDR2 is YNNKEL (reference sequence). Trimming shortened V by 3 bases and J by 2 bases, and 14 bases separated the two germline ends. The sequenced part of the CDR3 DNA is TGTGCCAGCAGCCAGGCTCCGGGACTGGCCTACAATGAG. It yields the protein CASSQAPGLAYNE. The CDR3 as a whole reads CASSQAPGLAYNEQFF.

This clone is deemed medium-sized by its frequency. The CDR3 reads CAWSLAGTYNEQFF. CDR3 DNA (partial): TGTGCCTGGAGTCTAGCGGGCACTTACAATGAG. The chain has TRBV30 and TRBJ2-1, with 8 bases identical to TRBD2. Read coverage stops 3 residues before the CDR3 terminus; the germline J gene supplies the remainder. The germline V gene encodes CDR1 GTSNPN and CDR2 SVGIG (reference sequence). J lost 4 bases, V lost 2 bases, and 4 bases had no gene match. The CDR3 is 14 residues long.

Comment on this clone: The read terminates 3 residues before the CDR3 end, so the remaining end is supplied by the germline J gene. This sequence joins TRBV30 and TRBJ2-7, with a tentative D call TRBD2 (6 bases). V gave up 0 bases and J gave up 3 bases, with 15 bases separating them. The germline V gene encodes CDR1 GTSNPN and CDR2 SVGIG (reference sequence). The CDR3 covers 15 residues. CDR3 sequence reads: CAWSVRGGRIYEQYF. The covered CDR3 bases are TGTGCCTGGAGTGTACGGGGAGGACGGATCTACGAG.

Worth noting for this clone: The read stops 3 residues short of the end of the CDR3; the missing end is completed from the germline J gene. The genes are TRBV2 and TRBJ1-3, with 7 bases matching TRBD1. Germline V gene data show CDR1 as SNHLY and CDR2 as FYNNEI. This CDR3 is built from 15 residues. The J segment lost 0 bases and the V segment lost 9 bases, leaving 8 bases of the junction unmatched. CDR3 bases read: TGTGCCAGTCAAGCAGGGACAGTCTCTGGAAACACC. This codes for CASQAGTVSGNT. The entire CDR3 protein reads CASQAGTVSGNTIYF.

For this clone: The read gets to within 3 residues of the CDR3 end, and the germline J gene fills in the rest. The rearrangement joins TRBV19 to TRBJ1-5; 9 bases agree with TRBD1. Looked up from germline, CDR1 is LNHDA and CDR2 is SQIVND (reference sequence). After removal of 6 bases from V and 2 bases from J, the junction contained 11 bases not matched to a gene. The CDR3 is made up of 17 amino acids. The sequenced CDR3 bases are TGTGCCAGTAGGGACAGGGGAGGAATTTTTGGCAATCAGCCC. Amino acid sequence: CASRDRGGIFGNQP. The full CDR3 protein reads CASRDRGGIFGNQPQHF.

With respect to this clone: The sequence runs out 3 residues before the end of the CDR3; the remainder is reconstructed from the germline J gene. V is TRBV3-1 (or the pseudogene TRBV3-2) and J is TRBJ2-3, with 11 bases identical to TRBD2. The length of the CDR3 is 19 residues. After removal of 1 base from V and 4 bases from J, the junction contained 13 bases not matched to a gene. Germline CDR1 is LGHDT and CDR2 is YNNKEL (reference sequence). This chain's CDR3 is CASSQARTSGRRWADTQYF. The DNA read from the CDR3 is TGTGCCAGCAGCCAAGCTCGGACTAGCGGGCGGAGGTGGGCAGATACG.

With respect to this clone: The sequenced fragment ends 3 residues before the CDR3 boundary, so the rest is inferred from the germline J gene. The chain couples TRBV7-2 to TRBJ2-2; 7 bases agree with TRBD2. The V gene's germline CDR1 is SGHTA and CDR2 FQGNSA. V shed 0 bases, J shed 6 bases, and the junction held 7 bases outside the gene matches. CDR3 size: 16 residues. CDR3 sequence reads: CASSLASGTISGELFF. The part of the CDR3 DNA that was read is TGTGCCAGCAGCTTAGCTTCCGGGACTATCTCCGGGGAG.

CDR3 bases read: TGCGCCAGCAGCGGCCGAGGGTTCGACACCGGGGAG. This gives the protein CASSGRGFDTGE. The entire CDR3 protein is CASSGRGFDTGELFF. The V gene is TRBV5-1, the J gene TRBJ2-2, with a tentative D call TRBD2 (5 bases). The CDR3 end is not reached by the read, which stops 3 residues before it; the germline J gene fills it in. V was trimmed by 4 bases and J by 3 bases, leaving 13 bases between them. The germline V gene has CDR1 SGHRS and CDR2 YFSETQ. The CDR3 length is 15 residues.

A word on this clone: The CDR3 goes on 3 residues after the read ends, and that part is filled in from the germline J gene. The chain combines TRBV20-1 with TRBJ2-5, with 12 nucleotides matching TRBD2. With V trimmed by 4 bases and J by 4 bases, 4 bases remained unmatched. Looked up from germline, CDR1 is DFQATT and CDR2 is SNEGSKA (reference sequence). CDR3 length: 14 residues. CDR3 bases read: TGCAGTGCTACCCGACTAGCGGGAGCAGAGACC. Amino acids: CSATRLAGAET. The entire CDR3 reads CSATRLAGAETQYF.

Notes on this clone: The CDR3 end lies 3 residues beyond the end of the read and is filled in from the germline J gene. This sequence joins TRBV7-2 and TRBJ2-1; 9 bases match TRBD1. CDR1 and CDR2 from the germline V gene are SGHTA and FQGNSA. The CDR3 extends over 15 amino acids. With V trimmed by 5 bases and J by 2 bases, 4 bases remained unmatched. The CDR3 bases that were read are TGTGCCAGCAGCCAGGACAGGGGTGCCTACAATGAG. Encoded protein: CASSQDRGAYNE. The whole CDR3 protein is CASSQDRGAYNEQFF.

Notes on this clone: The read halts 3 residues ahead of the CDR3 end, with the missing end drawn from the germline J gene. The chain couples TRBV20-1 to TRBJ2-3; 10 nucleotides line up with TRBD2. V lost 2 bases to trimming and J lost 5 bases; unmatched junction nucleotides: 1. The CDR3 runs to 13 residues. The germline gives CDR1 DFQATT, CDR2 SNEGSKA (reference sequence). The covered CDR3 bases are TGCAGTGCTAGACCTAGCGGGAGAGATACG. This encodes CSARPSGRDT. The CDR3 in full is CSARPSGRDTQYF.